This TCR beta chain appears in the sequencing data of a study of cytomegalovirus exposure and HLA in healthy donors. Findings of the study overall: Most TCR beta V segments were productive about 87% or about 30% of the time in an earlier analysis.

Notes on this clone: The antigen is not known.

The PCR employed 60 Vbeta primers together with 13 Jbeta primers. The table came from immunoSEQ multiplex PCR; TCRdb's copy has only in-frame clones and leaves some out. Across about 130,000 clones, the top ten clones capture over 2% of the sample. Nominally healthy donors provided the samples, though records likely missed some immune exposures. Germline CDR1 SGHDT, CDR2 YYEEEE. The CDR3 totals 14 residues. The sample comprised PBMCs. The chain uses TRBV5-6 and TRBJ2-3; 7 bases agree with TRBD1. The sequence came from a man aged 40-49 years in good health and CMV-seronegative. CDR3 DNA sequence: TGTGCTGCACAAACAGGGGCTAGCACAGATACGCAGTATTTT. Amino acid sequence: CAAQTGASTDTQYF.